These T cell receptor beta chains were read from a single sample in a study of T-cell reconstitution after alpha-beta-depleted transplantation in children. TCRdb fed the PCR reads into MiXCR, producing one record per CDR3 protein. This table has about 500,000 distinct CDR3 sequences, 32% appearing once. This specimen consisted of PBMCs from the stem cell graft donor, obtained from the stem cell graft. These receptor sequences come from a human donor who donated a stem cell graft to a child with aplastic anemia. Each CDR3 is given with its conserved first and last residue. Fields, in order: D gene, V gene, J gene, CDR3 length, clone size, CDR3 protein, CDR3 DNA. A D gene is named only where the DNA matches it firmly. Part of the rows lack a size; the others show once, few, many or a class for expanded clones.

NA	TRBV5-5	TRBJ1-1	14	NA	CASSLENARPGAFF	TGTGCCAGCAGCTTGGAAAACGCAAGGCCGGGAGCTTTCTTT
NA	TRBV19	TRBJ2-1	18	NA	CASSWGGGGLSSYNEQFF	TGTGCCAGTAGTTGGGGGGGCGGAGGCTTAAGCTCCTACAATGAGCAGTTCTTC
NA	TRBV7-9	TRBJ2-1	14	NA	CASSPTAEYNEQFF	TGTGCCAGCAGCCCTACGGCGGAATACAATGAGCAGTTCTTC
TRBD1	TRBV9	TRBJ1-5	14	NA	CASSVQGDNQPQHF	TGTGCCAGCAGCGTACAGGGGGACAATCAGCCCCAGCATTTT
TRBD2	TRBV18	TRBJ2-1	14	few	CASSTLAGDSEQFF	TGTGCCAGCTCAACACTAGCGGGAGACTCTGAGCAGTTCTTC
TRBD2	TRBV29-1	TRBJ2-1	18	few	CSVELMEVAGGPVNEQFF	TGCAGCGTTGAACTGATGGAGGTAGCGGGAGGGCCGGTTAATGAGCAGTTCTTC
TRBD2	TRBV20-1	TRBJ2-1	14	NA	CSARGDYGLNEQFF	TGCAGTGCTAGAGGGGACTACGGTCTCAATGAGCAGTTCTTC
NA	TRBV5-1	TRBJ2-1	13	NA	CASSSRGNQGWLF	TGCGCCAGCAGCTCCCGTGGGAATCAGGGGTGGCTCTTC
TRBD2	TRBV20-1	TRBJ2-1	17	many	CSAIGTSGSISYNEQFF	TGCAGTGCTATAGGGACTAGCGGATCAATTTCCTACAATGAGCAGTTCTTC
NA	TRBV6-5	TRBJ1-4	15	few	CASSYSIGAPLKLFF	TGTGCCAGCAGTTACTCGATTGGGGCCCCCTTGAAACTGTTTTTT
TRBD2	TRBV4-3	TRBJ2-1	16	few	CASSQDVASGSGEQFF	TGCGCCAGCAGCCAAGATGTGGCTAGCGGGAGCGGTGAGCAGTTCTTC
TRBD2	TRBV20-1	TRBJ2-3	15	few	CSARGLAGGRDTQYF	TGCAGTGCTAGGGGACTAGCGGGAGGGCGAGATACGCAGTATTTT
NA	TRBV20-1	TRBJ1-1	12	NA	CSGIRRNTEAFF	TGCAGTGGCATACGGCGGAACACTGAAGCTTTCTTT
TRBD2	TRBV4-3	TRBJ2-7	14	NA	CASSQDLSSGEQYF	TGCGCCAGCAGCCAAGATTTGTCTAGCGGCGAGCAGTACTTC
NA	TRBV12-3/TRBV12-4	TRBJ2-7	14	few	CASSQTNSNYEQYF	TGTGCCAGCAGCCAAACGAACTCAAACTACGAGCAGTACTTC
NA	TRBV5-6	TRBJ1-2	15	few	CASSLDLSANYGYTF	TGTGCCAGCAGCTTGGACTTGTCTGCTAACTATGGCTACACCTTC
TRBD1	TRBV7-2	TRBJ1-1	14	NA	CASSFVTGEMEAFF	TGTGCCAGCAGCTTTGTGACAGGGGAGATGGAAGCTTTCTTT
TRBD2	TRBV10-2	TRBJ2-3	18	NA	CASSDFLGGRASTDTQYF	TGCGCCAGCAGTGATTTCCTGGGGGGGAGGGCTAGCACAGATACGCAGTATTTT
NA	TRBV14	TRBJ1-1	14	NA	CASRNRDTNTEAFF	TGTGCCAGCAGGAACAGGGATACGAACACTGAAGCTTTCTTT
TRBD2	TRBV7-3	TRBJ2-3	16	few	CASSPSPAGGRDTQYF	TGTGCCAGCAGCCCGTCGCCAGCGGGGGGAAGGGATACGCAGTATTTT
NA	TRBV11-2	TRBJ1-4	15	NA	CASSPPGPLNEKLFF	TGTGCCAGCAGCCCGCCGGGCCCTCTGAATGAAAAACTGTTTTTT
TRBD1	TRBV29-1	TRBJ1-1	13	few	CSVDPRGRTEAFF	TGCAGCGTTGACCCCAGGGGGAGGACTGAAGCTTTCTTT
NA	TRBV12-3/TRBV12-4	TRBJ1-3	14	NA	CASSTDSSGNTIYF	TGTGCCAGCAGTACGGACAGCTCTGGAAACACCATATATTTT
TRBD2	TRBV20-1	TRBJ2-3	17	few	CSARGSLSGTFVGTQYF	TGCAGTGCTAGAGGAAGCCTTAGCGGGACCTTCGTCGGAACGCAGTATTTT
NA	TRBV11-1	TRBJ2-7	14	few	CASSYRSPSYEQYF	TGTGCCAGCAGCTACCGATCTCCTAGCTACGAGCAGTACTTC
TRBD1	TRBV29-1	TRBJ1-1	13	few	CSANRGRTSEAFF	TGCAGCGCTAACAGGGGTAGGACGTCTGAAGCTTTCTTT
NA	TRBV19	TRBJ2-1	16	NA	CASSIDPGELYNEQFF	TGTGCCAGTAGTATAGATCCTGGGGAGCTCTACAATGAGCAGTTCTTC
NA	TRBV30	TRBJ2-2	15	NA	CAWSVRGYVTGELFF	TGTGCCTGGAGTGTACGAGGTTATGTGACCGGGGAGCTGTTTTTT
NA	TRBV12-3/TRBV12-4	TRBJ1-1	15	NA	CASSFWAVGLAEAFF	TGTGCCAGCAGTTTTTGGGCTGTGGGTTTAGCTGAAGCTTTCTTT
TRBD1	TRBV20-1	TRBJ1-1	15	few	CSAREGRGANTEAFF	TGCAGTGCTAGAGAGGGCAGGGGGGCCAACACTGAAGCTTTCTTT
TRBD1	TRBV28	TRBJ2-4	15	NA	CASSSTGQGGNIQYF	TGTGCCAGCAGTTCAACCGGACAGGGCGGAAACATTCAGTACTTC
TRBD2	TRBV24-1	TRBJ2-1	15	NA	CATKAGTSTDNEQFF	TGTGCCACCAAAGCCGGGACTAGTACCGACAATGAGCAGTTCTTC
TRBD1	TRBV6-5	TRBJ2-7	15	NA	CASSYSGQGVGEQYF	TGTGCCAGCAGTTACTCGGGACAGGGTGTTGGCGAGCAGTACTTC
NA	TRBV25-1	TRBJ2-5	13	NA	CASRGPRQETQYF	TGTGCCAGCAGGGGACCCAGACAAGAGACCCAGTACTTC
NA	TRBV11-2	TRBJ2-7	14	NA	CASSLDQTAPQTYF	TGTGCCAGCAGCTTAGATCAGACAGCGCCTCAGACGTACTTC
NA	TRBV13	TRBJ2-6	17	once	CASSLARAGSGANVLTF	TGTGCCAGCAGCTTAGCCAGGGCAGGTTCTGGGGCCAACGTCCTGACTTTC
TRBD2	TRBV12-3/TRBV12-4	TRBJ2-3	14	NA	CASSSQRELDRQYF	TGTGCCAGCAGTTCCCAGCGGGAGTTAGATAGGCAGTATTTT
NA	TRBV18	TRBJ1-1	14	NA	CASTLQPLNTEAFF	TGTGCCAGCACACTACAGCCGTTGAACACTGAAGCTTTCTTT
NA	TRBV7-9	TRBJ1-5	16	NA	CASSSLQGMGNQPQHF	TGTGCCAGCAGCTCACTGCAGGGGATGGGCAATCAGCCCCAGCATTTT
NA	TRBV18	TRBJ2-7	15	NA	CASSLKGHHSYEQYF	TGTGCCAGCTCACTGAAGGGACACCACTCCTACGAGCAGTACTTC
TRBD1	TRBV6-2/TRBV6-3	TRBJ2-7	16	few	CASRHRGTDSSYEQYF	TGTGCCAGCAGACACAGGGGGACGGACAGCTCCTACGAGCAGTACTTC
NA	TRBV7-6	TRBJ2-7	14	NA	CASSLAPESYEQYF	TGTGCCAGCAGCTTAGCACCCGAGAGCTACGAGCAGTACTTC
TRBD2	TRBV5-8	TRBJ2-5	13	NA	CASAGLAGQTQYF	TGTGCCAGCGCTGGACTAGCGGGGCAGACCCAGTACTTC
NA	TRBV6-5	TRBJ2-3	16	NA	CASSPSGPAGTDTQYF	TGTGCCAGCAGCCCCTCAGGCCCCGCTGGCACAGATACGCAGTATTTT
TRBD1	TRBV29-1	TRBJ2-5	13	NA	CSAGQGRVETQYF	TGCAGCGCGGGACAGGGGCGGGTCGAGACCCAGTACTTC
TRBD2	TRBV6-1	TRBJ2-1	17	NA	CASKGYGTSGFYNEQFF	TGTGCCAGCAAAGGTTACGGAACTAGCGGCTTCTACAATGAGCAGTTCTTC
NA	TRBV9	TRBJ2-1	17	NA	CASSVSGSRSSYNEQFF	TGTGCCAGCAGCGTATCCGGTTCGCGCAGCTCCTACAATGAGCAGTTCTTC
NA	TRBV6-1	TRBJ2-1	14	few	CASRSQRAFNEQFF	TGTGCCAGCAGGTCGCAGCGGGCATTCAATGAGCAGTTCTTC
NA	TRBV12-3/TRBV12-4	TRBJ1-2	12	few	CASSLTGRGYTF	TGTGCCAGCAGTCTTACCGGAAGAGGCTACACCTTC